This TCR beta chain originates from a study of regulatory T cells in long-lasting Graves disease. The CDR3 loop spans 15 amino acids. Trimming left V 3 bases short and J 0 bases short, with 11 bases between. In germline, CDR1 is KGHDR, CDR2 SFDVKD. As for time point: persistent/refractory GD, antithyroid drugs over 5 years with positive TRAb. PBMC-extracted RNA yielded the TCR library. This clonotype appeared many times. CDR3-region Arm-PCR and iRepertoire HTBI primers produced the TCR beta libraries. One entry per CDR3 protein, called by TCRdb with MiXCR from the multiplex PCR reads. The profile shows 350,000 to 500,000 distinct CDR3 sequences, around 20% of them singletons.

The genes are TRBV24-1 and TRBJ2-7, with D maybe TRBD1 (5 bases). The receptor's source is a female donor with Graves disease. Sequenced here: peripheral blood mononuclear cells (PBMCs), sampled when the disease was refractory, from a patient treated with antithyroid drugs. CDR3 DNA: TGTGCCACCAGTGATCCGAGACAGCCCTCCTACGAGCAGTACTTC. Translating it yields CATSDPRQPSYEQYF.